This T cell receptor beta chain derives from a study of T cells in localized non-small cell lung cancer. Method: immunoSEQ multiplex PCR; TCRdb's copy keeps in-frame clones and lacks some. The sample has tens of thousands of clones, approximately 87% seen once. There are 15 residues in the CDR3. The J segment lost 5 bases and the V segment lost 2 bases, leaving 6 bases of the junction unmatched. Germline V gene sequence: CDR1 MNHEY, CDR2 SMNVEV (reference sequence). Concerning this clone: Its specificity is unknown.

General study findings and limits: Greater blood T cell density accompanied longer overall survival. Uninvolved adjacent lung, not tumor, had the highest T cell clonality. Owing to sequencing of a solitary tumor region, heterogeneity cannot be discounted.

The sequencing used peripheral blood, collected before any cancer treatment. The V call is TRBV27, the J call TRBJ2-1, with TRBD2 identical over 7 bases. This clonotype was obtained from a woman aged 40-75 years with stage I lung adenocarcinoma. CDR3 nucleotide sequence: TGTGCCAGCAGTTTAGCGGGAGAGATAAACAATGAGCAGTTCTTC. Translation gives CASSLAGEINNEQFF.